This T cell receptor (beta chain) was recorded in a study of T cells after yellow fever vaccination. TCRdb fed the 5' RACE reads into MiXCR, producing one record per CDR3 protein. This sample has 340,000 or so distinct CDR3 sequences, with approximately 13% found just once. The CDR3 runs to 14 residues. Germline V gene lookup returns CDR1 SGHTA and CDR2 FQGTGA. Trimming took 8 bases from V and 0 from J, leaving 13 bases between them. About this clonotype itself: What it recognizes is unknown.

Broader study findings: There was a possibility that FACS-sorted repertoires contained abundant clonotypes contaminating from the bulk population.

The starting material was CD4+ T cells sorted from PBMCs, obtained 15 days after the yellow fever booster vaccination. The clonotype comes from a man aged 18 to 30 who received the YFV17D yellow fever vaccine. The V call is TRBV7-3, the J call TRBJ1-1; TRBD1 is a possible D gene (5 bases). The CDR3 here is CASRGGGLNTEAFF. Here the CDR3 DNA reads TGTGCCAGCCGGGGTGGGGGACTGAACACTGAAGCTTTCTTT.